This T cell receptor (beta chain) originates from a study of control samples from healthy donors and cancer patients. Sequencing was performed with immunoSEQ multiplex PCR; in TCRdb, only in-frame clones are kept and a portion is missing. The data hold 50,000 to 65,000 clones, with 90% observed a single time. The CDR3 has 15 residues. With 8 bases clipped from V and 6 bases from J, the junction kept 10 bases outside the gene matches. The germline gives CDR1 SNHLY, CDR2 FYNNEI. Sequencing was done on a sample of PBMCs. This rearrangement joins TRBV2 to TRBJ2-1, with 10 positions matching TRBD1. The receptor's source is a woman between 50 and 59 years old with colorectal cancer. CDR3 region: CASAKPRTGGNEQFF. The DNA for the CDR3 is TGTGCCAGCGCCAAACCCAGGACAGGGGGCAATGAGCAGTTCTTC.